In its sample, the clone carrying this T cell receptor (beta chain) was seen once. The sample is drawn from a study of OX40 agonist ivuxolimab in advanced cancers. Study details: Ivuxolimab, which is an agonistic anti-OX40 (CD134) antibody, was administered to the patients. Patients were treated with intravenous ivuxolimab, dosed at 0.01 to 10 mg/kg and infused every 2 weeks.

Profiled with immunoSEQ multiplex PCR; TCRdb holds only in-frame clones, not every one. The sample lists roughly 66,000 clones, around 86% occurring once. The source of this sequence is an adult with an advanced solid tumor such as melanoma, head and neck, liver or kidney cancer. The source material was CD4+ or CD8+ T cells sorted from blood, sampled in a trial of the OX40 agonist ivuxolimab.

The CDR3 loop reads CASSLMRGKDYNEQFF. For the CDR3, the DNA is TGTGCCAGCAGCTTAATGCGGGGGAAAGATTACAATGAGCAGTTCTTC. This chain joins TRBV7-3 and TRBJ2-1, with 7 bases fitting TRBD2. V was pared by 1 base and J by 4 bases, with 7 bases of the junction left unmatched. Germline CDR1 reads SGHTA; CDR2 reads FQGTGA. This CDR3 comprises 16 residues.